This T cell receptor beta chain emerged from a study of T cell responses to AZD1222 COVID-19 vaccine. General observations from the study: Only a handful of AZD1222 recipients, roughly 6 in all, had baseline seropositivity.

Pooled together were second doses at about 4 or about 12 weeks. This clone occurred a few times. Its antigen is unidentified. This CDR3 spans 13 amino acids. Germline loops: CDR1 SNHLY, CDR2 FYNNEI. The germline V and J ends were trimmed by 7 bases and 12 bases, with 16 bases remaining between them. Sequencing used immunoSEQ multiplex PCR; TCRdb keeps in-frame clones, though not all of them. Of under 95,000 clones detected, roughly 85% appear once; the ten largest clones hold roughly 11%. Material: peripheral blood, obtained 28 days after the second AZD1222 dose. The chain carries TRBV2 and TRBJ1-6; possible D gene TRBD1, 6 bases. This sequence was found in an adult who received the AZD1222 COVID-19 vaccine. This CDR3 is CASTPGQVKPLHF. The DNA for the CDR3 is TGTGCCAGCACTCCGGGACAAGTCAAACCCCTCCACTTT.